This T cell receptor beta chain was recorded in a study of T-cell reconstitution after alpha-beta-depleted transplantation in children. The CDR3 is 16 residues long. Germline assignment: CDR1 DFQATT and CDR2 SNEGSKA (reference sequence). Trimming shortened V by 4 bases and J by 0 bases, and 16 bases separated the two germline ends. In its sample, this clonotype was seen a few times. Preparation of the TCRbeta library involved a method that used unique molecular identifiers. TCRdb re-called the PCR reads with MiXCR, one entry per CDR3 protein. In the table there are just under 550,000 distinct CDR3 sequences, approximately 20% of which are singletons.

Material: PBMCs from the stem cell graft donor, obtained from the stem cell graft. This TCR was sampled from a human donor who donated a stem cell graft to a child with acute lymphoblastic leukemia. V usage is TRBV20-1 and J usage is TRBJ2-1; no clear D gene. The CDR3, as DNA: TGCAGTGCTAAGCGACCGTCGTTAAGCTCCTACAATGAGCAGTTCTTC. This gives the protein CSAKRPSLSSYNEQFF.